This TCR beta chain was sequenced during a study of blood T cell repertoires in COVID-19. Whole-study context: In each case, the material was cDNA or gDNA derived from T cells, B-cell-depleted T cells, or PBMCs.

Trimming pared 7 bases from V and 6 bases from J, leaving 14 bases between. CDR1 and CDR2 (germline): SGDLS, YYNGEE. The CDR3 spans 13 residues. The table came from immunoSEQ multiplex PCR; TCRdb's copy has only in-frame clones and leaves some out. In the table there are under 350,000 clones, around 87% of which are singletons. V and J are TRBV9 and TRBJ2-1; possibly TRBD1 for D (5 bases). The sequencing sample was made of peripheral blood. The TCR was taken from a man aged 70 or older with acute or convalescent COVID-19. CDR3 amino acids: CASSPIRANEQFF. The CDR3 region has the DNA TGTGCCAGCTCCCCTATCAGGGCCAATGAGCAGTTCTTC.